These 32 T cell receptor beta chains were all obtained from the same sample, sequenced in a study of cytomegalovirus exposure and HLA in healthy donors. It was with 60 Vbeta and 13 Jbeta primers that the PCR ran. The data were produced by immunoSEQ multiplex PCR, yet TCRdb's version contains in-frame clones alone and is incomplete. The table records more than 90,000 clones, almost 70% of them present only once. The sequenced sample was PBMCs. These receptors were obtained from a man aged 25 to 45 in good health and CMV-seropositive.

A few counts support this clone. This rearrangement joins TRBV9 to TRBJ2-3; the match to TRBD2 covers 10 bases. CDR1 and CDR2 (germline): SGDLS, YYNGEE. This CDR3 has 16 residues. The V segment lost 0 bases and the J segment 6 bases; nucleotides outside the gene matches: 7. The CDR3: CASSVGAGGPRDTQYF. The CDR3 coding sequence is TGTGCCAGCAGCGTAGGAGCGGGAGGGCCCAGGGATACGCAGTATTTT.

This clone came up once. V usage is TRBV18 and J usage is TRBJ2-2; D might be TRBD2 (6 bases). Germline CDR1 reads KGHSH; CDR2 reads LQKENI. The CDR3 runs 13 residues. Trimming pared 2 bases from V and 8 bases from J, leaving 9 bases between. In DNA, the CDR3 is TGTGCCAGCTCACCAGGGACTTCTGGGGAGCTGTTTTTT. It codes for CASSPGTSGELFF.

This chain joins TRBV21-1 and TRBJ2-1; the D call in the table, TRBD1, was not verified against the DNA. TRBV21-1 counts as a pseudogene. CDR3 length: 17 residues. This CDR3 is CASSKGFGDRDYNEQFF. The CDR3 DNA reads TGTGCCAGCAGCAAAGGCTTTGGGGACAGAGATTACAATGAGCAGTTCTTC.

The rearrangement links TRBV5-6 to TRBJ2-5; weak D call: TRBD2 (6 bases). Trimming pared 4 bases from V and 11 bases from J, leaving 27 bases between. The germline gives CDR1 SGHDT, CDR2 YYEEEE. The CDR3 is 16 amino acids. The CDR3: CASSRGGIMASGEQYF. As DNA, the CDR3 is TGTGCCAGCAGCCGGGGCGGAATAATGGCGTCGGGGGAGCAGTACTTC.

The CDR3 DNA reads as TGCAGCGTACGACAGGGGGGCTATGGCTACACCTTC. Protein sequence: CSVRQGGYGYTF. The chain couples TRBV29-1 to TRBJ1-2, with 9 bases that match TRBD1. CDR1 and CDR2 from the germline V gene are SQVTM and ANQGSEA. After removal of 6 bases from V and 4 bases from J, the junction contained 3 bases not matched to a gene. The CDR3 covers 12 residues.

The chain joins TRBV27 to TRBJ1-2, with D possibly matching TRBD1 (6 bases). Germline V CDR1 and CDR2: MNHEY, SMNVEV (reference sequence). V dropped 4 bases and J dropped 1 base, with 10 bases sitting between them. The CDR3 length is 14 residues. The CDR3: CASSSGAFNYGYTF. The DNA of the CDR3 is TGTGCCAGCAGTTCAGGGGCCTTTAACTATGGCTACACCTTC.

The V gene is TRBV6-5, the J gene TRBJ2-3, with TRBD1 identical over 7 bases. The CDR3 length is 14 residues. V shed 2 bases and J 1 base; nucleotides not matched to a gene: 0. Per germline, CDR1 MNHEY and CDR2 SVGAGI. DNA for the CDR3: TGTGCCAGCAGTTACAGGGGGCGCACAGATACGCAGTATTTT. Protein sequence: CASSYRGRTDTQYF.

The V gene is TRBV28, the J gene TRBJ2-1; D gene unclear. V gave up 6 bases and J gave up 7 bases, with 19 bases separating them. CDR1 and CDR2 (germline): MDHEN, SYDVKM. This CDR3 has 15 residues. The CDR3 protein is CASRLYPARFNEQFF. The CDR3 bases are TGTGCCAGCAGACTATATCCCGCCCGGTTTAATGAGCAGTTCTTC.

The chain combines TRBV4-2 with TRBJ2-5, with TRBD2 matching over 10 bases. This CDR3 is 17 amino acids long. V lost 3 bases to trimming and J lost 1 base; unmatched junction nucleotides: 8. CDR1 is LGHNA and CDR2 is YNFKEQ in the germline V gene. The CDR3 nucleotides are TGTGCCAGCAGCCAGCTACTTAGCGGGGGGAGCCAAGAGACCCAGTACTTC. It encodes CASSQLLSGGSQETQYF.

J is TRBJ2-7 and V is TRBV27; 11 positions match TRBD2. The CDR3 is 17 amino acids. The V gene's germline CDR1 is MNHEY and CDR2 SMNVEV (reference sequence). J gave up 1 base and V 7 bases, and 12 bases lay outside the gene matches. This CDR3 reads CASIWALGTSGSYEQYV. CDR3 DNA: TGTGCCAGCATATGGGCTCTCGGGACTAGCGGTTCCTACGAGCAGTACGTC.

The V and J genes are TRBV11-3 and TRBJ2-1; no firm D call. The CDR3 has 16 residues. The ends were cut back, 2 bases at V and 0 bases at J, with 11 bases in the middle. CDR1 is SGHNT and CDR2 is YENEEA in the germline V gene. The CDR3 bases are TGTGCCAGCAGCTTATTCCGCGGCAGCTCCTACAATGAGCAGTTCTTC. Amino acids: CASSLFRGSSYNEQFF.

V and J are TRBV30 and TRBJ2-7; 8 bases are shared with TRBD2. Trimming cost V 5 bases and J 7 bases; bases outside gene matches: 10. Germline lookup yields CDR1 GTSNPN and CDR2 SVGIG (reference sequence). CDR3 length: 13 amino acids. CDR3 sequence reads: CAWYLGVAGEQYV. In DNA form, the CDR3 reads TGTGCCTGGTACTTGGGAGTAGCGGGAGAGCAGTACGTC.

The J gene is TRBJ2-1, the V gene TRBV11-2; TRBD2 is a possible D gene (5 bases). The V end lost 3 bases, the J end lost 9 bases, and 9 bases lay between the germline ends. Germline CDR1 reads SGHAT; CDR2 reads FQNNGV. This CDR3 contains 12 residues. CDR3 sequence reads: CASSFVGGEQFF. In DNA form, the CDR3 reads TGTGCCAGCAGCTTCGTTGGAGGTGAGCAGTTCTTC.

As to this clone: A read error may account for a junction end that differs from germline. CDR3 region: CASSLSGRDVF. The CDR3 DNA is TGTGCCAGCAGTTTATCAGGGAGGGACGTCTTC. The gene calls are TRBV27 and TRBJ2-1; 7 bases are shared with TRBD2. The germline V gene encodes CDR1 MNHEY and CDR2 SMNVEV (reference sequence). The CDR3 has 11 amino acids.

V and J are TRBV30 and TRBJ2-1; TRBD1 agrees at 9 bases. This CDR3 contains 15 residues. V shed 5 bases, J shed 0 bases, and the junction held 5 bases outside the gene matches. The germline gives CDR1 GTSNPN, CDR2 SVGIG (reference sequence). CDR3 sequence reads: CAWGQGNPSYNEQFF. The CDR3 DNA reads as TGTGCCTGGGGACAGGGGAACCCCTCCTACAATGAGCAGTTCTTC.

This sequence joins TRBV9 and TRBJ2-7; 13 bases match TRBD2. Per germline, CDR1 SGDLS and CDR2 YYNGEE. J was trimmed by 9 bases and V by 4 bases; bases with no gene match: 16. The CDR3 extends over 17 amino acids. DNA of the CDR3: TGTGCCAGCAGCCCAGGACTAGCGGGAGATTTAGAGGGTGGGCAGTACGTC. Translation gives CASSPGLAGDLEGGQYV.

This chain joins TRBV11-2 and TRBJ1-2; the D gene is possibly TRBD1 (6 bases). CDR3 size: 16 residues. Per the germline V gene, CDR1 is SGHAT and CDR2 is FQNNGV. With 5 bases removed from V and 1 base from J, the gap between germline ends came to 17 bases. The CDR3 reads CASSRIFDRLNYGYTF. DNA for the CDR3: TGTGCCAGCAGCCGTATATTTGACAGGCTTAACTATGGCTACACCTTC.

The J gene is TRBJ2-3, the V gene TRBV7-2, with D possibly TRBD2 on 7 matching bases. Trimming left V 6 bases short and J 1 base short, with 11 bases between. The CDR3 length is 14 residues. The V gene's germline CDR1 is SGHTA and CDR2 FQGNSA. The CDR3 DNA follows: TGTGCCAGCAGTTGGGGGGGCGGCACAGATACGCAGTATTTT. Its translation: CASSWGGGTDTQYF. Variable domain in full (rest from reference TRBV7-2 and TRBJ2-3): GAGVSQSPSNKVTEKGKDVELRCDPISGHTALYWYRQSLGQGLEFLIYFQGNSAPDKSGLPSDRFSAERTGGSVSTLTIQRTQQEDSAVYLCASSWGGGTDTQYFGPGTRLTVL.

This chain joins TRBV19 and TRBJ2-2; 7 nucleotides line up with TRBD2. Germline V CDR1 and CDR2: LNHDA, SQIVND (reference sequence). The CDR3 length is 14 residues. The junction had 6 bases not matched to a gene; V was cut back by 5 bases and J by 6 bases. The CDR3 sequence is CASSSVGGAGELFF. The CDR3 region has the DNA TGTGCCAGTAGTTCCGTGGGGGGGGCCGGGGAGCTGTTTTTT.

The chain links TRBV18 to TRBJ2-2; 9 positions match TRBD2. Germline CDR1 reads KGHSH; CDR2 reads LQKENI. Trimming removed 5 bases from V and 4 bases from J; junction bases left unmatched: 8. CDR3 size: 16 residues. CDR3 bases: TGTGCCAGCTCAGTTGGCGGGGGGGCCGCCACCGGGGAGCTGTTTTTT. Its translation is CASSVGGGAATGELFF. The full variable domain, rest sourced from reference TRBV18 and TRBJ2-2, is NAGVMQNPRHLVRRRGQEARLRCSPMKGHSHVYWYRQLPEEGLKFMVYLQKENIIDESGMPKERFSAEFPKEGPSILRIQQVVRGDSAAYFCASSVGGGAATGELFFGEGSRLTVL.

CDR3 DNA: TGTGCCAGCAGCCAACCCGGACAGGACGAGCAGTACTTC. It codes for CASSQPGQDEQYF. This sequence joins TRBV4-2 and TRBJ2-7, with TRBD1 matching over 7 bases. The CDR3 extends over 13 amino acids. In germline, CDR1 is LGHNA, CDR2 YNFKEQ. V lost 2 bases, J lost 5 bases, and 3 bases stayed unmatched.

The rearrangement joins TRBV19 to TRBJ2-1; 8 bases align to TRBD1. This CDR3 is built from 15 residues. Germline CDR1 reads LNHDA; CDR2 reads SQIVND (reference sequence). The trim removed 4 bases at V and 3 bases at J, leaving 5 bases unmatched. In DNA, the CDR3 is TGTGCCAGTAGTACTACCGGGACAGGCTACAATGAGCAGTTCTTC. Translated, it gives CASSTTGTGYNEQFF. Together with reference TRBV19 and TRBJ2-1, the CDR3 gives the full variable domain: DGGITQSPKYLFRKEGQNVTLSCEQNLNHDAMYWYRQDPGQGLRLIYYSQIVNDFQKGDIAEGYSVSREKKESFPLTVTSAQKNPTAFYLCASSTTGTGYNEQFFGPGTRLTVL.

The chain employs TRBV6-5 and TRBJ1-3, with TRBD1 identical over 7 bases. The trim removed 5 bases at V and 4 bases at J, leaving 5 bases unmatched. This CDR3 comprises 14 residues. CDR1 is MNHEY, CDR2 SVGAGI, per germline. The CDR3 bases are TGTGCCAGCAGTGGAGGGGGCGAGGGAAACACCATATATTTT. This sequence encodes CASSGGGEGNTIYF.

V is TRBV5-1 and J is TRBJ1-1; TRBD1 aligns across 7 bases. The V and J ends lost 4 bases and 0 bases, in that order; junction bases with no gene match: 9. CDR1 SGHRS and CDR2 YFSETQ come from the germline V gene. This CDR3 comprises 16 residues. DNA for the CDR3: TGCGCCAGCAGCGTACCCGGGACAGCTATGAACACTGAAGCTTTCTTT. Its protein product is CASSVPGTAMNTEAFF.

The gene calls are TRBV5-3 and TRBJ1-2, with D unclear. Being an ORF, TRBV5-3 has a function that is uncertain. This CDR3 region has 14 residues. Trimming shortened V by 1 base and J by 0 bases, and 7 bases separated the two germline ends. DNA for the CDR3: TGTGCCAGAAGCTTGAAACAGACTAACTATGGCTACACCTTC. Its translation is CARSLKQTNYGYTF.

V gene TRBV7-6 combines with J gene TRBJ2-5; D not resolved. The germline V gene has CDR1 SGHVS and CDR2 FNYEAQ. The CDR3 loop spans 13 amino acids. Trimming took off 5 bases at V and 1 base at J, with 8 bases between the two ends. The CDR3 DNA reads as TGTGCCAGCAGCCGTTACTTCCAAGAGACCCAGTACTTC. Protein product: CASSRYFQETQYF.

This sequence joins TRBV19 and TRBJ1-2; TRBD1 matches 8 bases. Unmatched junction bases numbered 6, after V lost 8 bases and J lost 4 bases. This CDR3 has 13 residues. Per the germline V gene, CDR1 is LNHDA and CDR2 is SQIVND (reference sequence). The CDR3 reads CASLDRVVYGYTF. CDR3 nucleotides: TGTGCCAGTTTGGACAGGGTAGTCTATGGCTACACCTTC.

The rearrangement joins TRBV11-2 to TRBJ2-2; D not certain. With 0 bases removed from V and 7 bases from J, the gap between germline ends came to 9 bases. The CDR3 has 14 residues. Germline CDR1 SGHAT, CDR2 FQNNGV. CDR3 DNA: TGTGCCAGCAGCTTAGATCGGGTCGGCGGGGAGCTGTTTTTT. It codes for CASSLDRVGGELFF.

The V and J genes are TRBV28 and TRBJ2-7; D is undetermined. Per germline, CDR1 MDHEN and CDR2 SYDVKM. The CDR3 runs 13 residues. Deletions cut 6 bases from V and 3 bases from J, with 12 bases between. The CDR3, as DNA: TGTGCCAGCAGACTCTCTAGGGACTACGAGCAGTACGTC. Amino acids: CASRLSRDYEQYV.

The V and J genes are TRBV5-1 and TRBJ2-3; D uncertain. The V gene's germline CDR1 is SGHRS and CDR2 YFSETQ. Trimming removed 1 base from V and 0 bases from J, with 12 bases in between. The CDR3 is made up of 16 amino acids. In DNA, the CDR3 is TGCGCCAGCAGCTTGCTCCGGCAGACTAGCACAGATACGCAGTATTTT. It codes for CASSLLRQTSTDTQYF.

The chain couples TRBV10-3 to TRBJ1-6; no reliable D call. The CDR3 has 15 residues. Germline CDR1 reads ENHRY; CDR2 reads SYGVKD. The V end lost 4 bases, the J end lost 10 bases, and 17 bases lay between the germline ends. CDR3 region: CAISATEEWYSPLHF. The CDR3 coding sequence is TGTGCCATCAGTGCGACGGAGGAATGGTACTCACCCCTCCACTTT.

This chain connects TRBV30 to TRBJ1-5, with TRBD1 matching over 7 bases. J gave up 6 bases and V 0 bases, and 14 bases lay outside the gene matches. Germline V gives CDR1 GTSNPN, CDR2 SVGIG (reference sequence). The length of the CDR3 is 17 residues. This CDR3 is CAWSVRVRWDSPQPQHF. The CDR3 DNA reads as TGTGCCTGGAGTGTCCGGGTCCGCTGGGACAGTCCTCAGCCCCAGCATTTT.